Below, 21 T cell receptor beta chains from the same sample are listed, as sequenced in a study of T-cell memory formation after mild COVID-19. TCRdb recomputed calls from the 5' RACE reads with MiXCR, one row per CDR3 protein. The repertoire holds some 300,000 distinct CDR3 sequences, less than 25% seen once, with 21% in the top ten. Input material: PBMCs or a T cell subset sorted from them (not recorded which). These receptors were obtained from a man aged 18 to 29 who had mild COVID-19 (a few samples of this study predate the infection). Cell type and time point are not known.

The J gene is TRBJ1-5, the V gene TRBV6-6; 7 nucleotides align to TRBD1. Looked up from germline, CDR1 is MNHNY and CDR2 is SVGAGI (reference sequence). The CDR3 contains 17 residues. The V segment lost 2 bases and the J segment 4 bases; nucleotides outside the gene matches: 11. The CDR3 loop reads CASSYRLRQGMNQPQHF. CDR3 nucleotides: TGTGCCAGCAGTTACCGCCTAAGACAGGGTATGAATCAGCCCCAGCATTTT.

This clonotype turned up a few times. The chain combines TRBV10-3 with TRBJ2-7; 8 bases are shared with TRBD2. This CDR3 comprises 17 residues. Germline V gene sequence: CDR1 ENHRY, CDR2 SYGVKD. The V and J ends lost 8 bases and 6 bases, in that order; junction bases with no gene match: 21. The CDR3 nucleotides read TGTGCCATCTCCTCCCCCACTGGACTAGCTGGGGGGCTCGAGCAGTACTTC. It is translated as CAISSPTGLAGGLEQYF.

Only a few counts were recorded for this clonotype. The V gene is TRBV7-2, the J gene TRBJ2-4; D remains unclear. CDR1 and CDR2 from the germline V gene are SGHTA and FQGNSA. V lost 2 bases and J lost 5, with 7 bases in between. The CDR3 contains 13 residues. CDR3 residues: CASSLNAENIQYF. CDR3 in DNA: TGTGCCAGCAGCTTAAATGCGGAAAACATTCAGTACTTC.

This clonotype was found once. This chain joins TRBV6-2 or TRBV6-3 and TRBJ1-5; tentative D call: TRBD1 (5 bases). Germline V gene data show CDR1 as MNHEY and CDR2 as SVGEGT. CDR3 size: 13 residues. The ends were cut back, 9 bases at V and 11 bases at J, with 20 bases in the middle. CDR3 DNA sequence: TGTGCCAGTTCCCAAATGGGGGGTCGGGCCCAGCATTTT. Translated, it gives CASSQMGGRAQHF.

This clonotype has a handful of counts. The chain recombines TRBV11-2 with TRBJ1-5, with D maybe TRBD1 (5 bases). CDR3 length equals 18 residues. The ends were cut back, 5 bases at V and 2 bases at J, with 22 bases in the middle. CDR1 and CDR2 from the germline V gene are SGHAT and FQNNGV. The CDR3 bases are TGTGCCAGCAGCGAGGGGAAAGGGCAGATCTGGGGCAATCAGCCCCAGCATTTT. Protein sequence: CASSEGKGQIWGNQPQHF. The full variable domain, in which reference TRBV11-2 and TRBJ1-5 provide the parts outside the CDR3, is EAGVAQSPRYKIIEKRQSVAFWCNPISGHATLYWYQQILGQGPKLLIQFQNNGVVDDSQLPKDRFSAERLKGVDSTLKIQPAKLEDSAVYLCASSEGKGQIWGNQPQHFGDGTRLSIL.

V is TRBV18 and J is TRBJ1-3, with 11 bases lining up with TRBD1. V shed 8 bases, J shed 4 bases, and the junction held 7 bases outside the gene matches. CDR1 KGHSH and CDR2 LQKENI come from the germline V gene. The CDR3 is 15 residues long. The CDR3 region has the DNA TGTGCCAGCCAAGGGACAGGGGGACGAGGAAACACCATATATTTT. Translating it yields CASQGTGGRGNTIYF.

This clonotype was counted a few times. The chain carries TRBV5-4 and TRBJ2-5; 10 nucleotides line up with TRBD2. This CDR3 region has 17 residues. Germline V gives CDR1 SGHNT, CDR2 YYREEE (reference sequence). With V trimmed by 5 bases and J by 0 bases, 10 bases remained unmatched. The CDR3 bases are TGTGCCAGCAGTCCGGGGAAGCTAGCGGGGGACCAAGAGACCCAGTACTTC. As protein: CASSPGKLAGDQETQYF.

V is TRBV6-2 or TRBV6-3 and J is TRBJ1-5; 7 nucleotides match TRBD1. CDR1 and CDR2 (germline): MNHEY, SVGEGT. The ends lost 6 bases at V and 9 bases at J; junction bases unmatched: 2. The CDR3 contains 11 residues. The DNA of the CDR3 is TGTGCCAGCAGCCAGGGGGGGCCCCAGCATTTT. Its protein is CASSQGGPQHF.

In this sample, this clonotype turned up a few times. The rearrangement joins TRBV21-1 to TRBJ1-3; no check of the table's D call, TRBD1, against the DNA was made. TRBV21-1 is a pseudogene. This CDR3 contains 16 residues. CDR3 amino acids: CASSKGGSGSGNTIYF. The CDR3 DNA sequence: TGTGCCAGCAGCAAAGGAGGGTCAGGGTCCGGAAACACCATATATTTT.

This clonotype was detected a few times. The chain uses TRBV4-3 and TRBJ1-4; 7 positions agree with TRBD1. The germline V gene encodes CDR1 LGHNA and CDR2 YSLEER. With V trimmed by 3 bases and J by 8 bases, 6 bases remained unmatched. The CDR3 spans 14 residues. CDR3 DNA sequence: TGCGCCAGCAGCCAGACAGGGCTCGGGGAAAAACTGTTTTTT. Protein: CASSQTGLGEKLFF.

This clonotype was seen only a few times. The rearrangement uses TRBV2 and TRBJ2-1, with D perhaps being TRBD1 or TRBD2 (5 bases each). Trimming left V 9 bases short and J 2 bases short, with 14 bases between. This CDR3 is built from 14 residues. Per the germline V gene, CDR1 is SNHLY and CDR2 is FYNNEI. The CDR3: CASSRDGPYNEQFF. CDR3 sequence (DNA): TGTGCCAGTTCCCGGGACGGACCCTACAATGAGCAGTTCTTC.

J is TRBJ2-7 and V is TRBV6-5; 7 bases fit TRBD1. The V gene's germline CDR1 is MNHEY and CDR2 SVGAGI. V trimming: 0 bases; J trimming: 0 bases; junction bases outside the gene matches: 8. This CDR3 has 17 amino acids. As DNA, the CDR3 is TGTGCCAGCAGTTACTCGTACATTAACAGGGGCTCCTACGAGCAGTACTTC. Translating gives CASSYSYINRGSYEQYF.

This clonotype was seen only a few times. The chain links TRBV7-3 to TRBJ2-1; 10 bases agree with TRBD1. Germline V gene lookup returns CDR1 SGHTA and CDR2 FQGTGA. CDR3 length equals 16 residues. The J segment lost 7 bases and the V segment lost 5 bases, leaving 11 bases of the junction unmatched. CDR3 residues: CASSPRPGQGKNEQFF. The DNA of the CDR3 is TGTGCCAGCAGCCCCCGACCGGGACAGGGGAAGAATGAGCAGTTCTTC.

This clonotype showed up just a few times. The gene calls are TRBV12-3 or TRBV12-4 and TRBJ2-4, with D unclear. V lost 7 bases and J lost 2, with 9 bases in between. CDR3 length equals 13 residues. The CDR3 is CASMFMTKNIQYF. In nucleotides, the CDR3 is TGTGCCAGCATGTTTATGACCAAAAACATTCAGTACTTC.

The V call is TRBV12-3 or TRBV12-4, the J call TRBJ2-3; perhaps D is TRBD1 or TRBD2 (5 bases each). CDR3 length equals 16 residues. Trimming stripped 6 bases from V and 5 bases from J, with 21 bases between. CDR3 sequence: CASSQAPRGAIDTQYF. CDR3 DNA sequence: TGTGCCAGCAGCCAAGCTCCCCGAGGGGCAATAGATACGCAGTATTTT.

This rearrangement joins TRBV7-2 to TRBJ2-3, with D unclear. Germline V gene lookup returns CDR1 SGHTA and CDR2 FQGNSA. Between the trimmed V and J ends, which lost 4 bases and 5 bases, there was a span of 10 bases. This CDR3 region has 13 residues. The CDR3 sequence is CASSSLGEDTQYF. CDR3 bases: TGTGCCAGCAGCTCCCTGGGTGAAGATACGCAGTATTTT.

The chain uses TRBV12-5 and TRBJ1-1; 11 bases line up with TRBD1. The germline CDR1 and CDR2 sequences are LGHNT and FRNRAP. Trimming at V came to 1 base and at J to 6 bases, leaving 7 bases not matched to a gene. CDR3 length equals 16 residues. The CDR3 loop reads CASGLDRTGGLAEAFF. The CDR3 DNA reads TGTGCTAGTGGTTTGGACCGGACAGGGGGCTTGGCTGAAGCTTTCTTT. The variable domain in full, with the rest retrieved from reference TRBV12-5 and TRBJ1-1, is DARVTQTPRHKVTEMGQEVTMRCQPILGHNTVFWYRQTMMQGLELLAYFRNRAPLDDSGMPKDRFSAEMPDATLATLKIQPSEPRDSAVYFCASGLDRTGGLAEAFFGQGTRLTVV.

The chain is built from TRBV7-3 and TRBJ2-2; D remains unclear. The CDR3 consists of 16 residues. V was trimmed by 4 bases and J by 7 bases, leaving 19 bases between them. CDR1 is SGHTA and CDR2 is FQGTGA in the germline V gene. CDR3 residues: CASSSNPGLGVGELFF. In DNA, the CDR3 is TGTGCCAGCAGCTCGAACCCGGGCCTGGGCGTCGGGGAGCTGTTTTTT.

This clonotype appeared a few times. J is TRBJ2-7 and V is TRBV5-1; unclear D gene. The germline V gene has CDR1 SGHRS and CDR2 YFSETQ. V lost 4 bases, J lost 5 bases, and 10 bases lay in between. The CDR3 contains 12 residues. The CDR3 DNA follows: TGCGCCAGCAGCCATGCCCTGGACGAGCAGTACTTC. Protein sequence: CASSHALDEQYF.

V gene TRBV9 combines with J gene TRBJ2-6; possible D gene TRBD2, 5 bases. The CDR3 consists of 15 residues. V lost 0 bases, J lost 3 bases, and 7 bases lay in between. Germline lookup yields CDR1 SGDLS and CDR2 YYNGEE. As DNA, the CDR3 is TGTGCCAGCAGCGTAGAACGGGGTGGGGCCAACGTCCTGACTTTC. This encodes CASSVERGGANVLTF.

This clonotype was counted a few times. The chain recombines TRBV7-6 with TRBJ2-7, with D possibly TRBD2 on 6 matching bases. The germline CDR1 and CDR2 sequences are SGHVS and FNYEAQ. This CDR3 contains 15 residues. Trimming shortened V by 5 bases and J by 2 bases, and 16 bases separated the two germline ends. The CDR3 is CASSRDSGNAYEQYF. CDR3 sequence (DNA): TGTGCCAGCAGCCGGGACTCGGGGAACGCCTACGAGCAGTACTTC.